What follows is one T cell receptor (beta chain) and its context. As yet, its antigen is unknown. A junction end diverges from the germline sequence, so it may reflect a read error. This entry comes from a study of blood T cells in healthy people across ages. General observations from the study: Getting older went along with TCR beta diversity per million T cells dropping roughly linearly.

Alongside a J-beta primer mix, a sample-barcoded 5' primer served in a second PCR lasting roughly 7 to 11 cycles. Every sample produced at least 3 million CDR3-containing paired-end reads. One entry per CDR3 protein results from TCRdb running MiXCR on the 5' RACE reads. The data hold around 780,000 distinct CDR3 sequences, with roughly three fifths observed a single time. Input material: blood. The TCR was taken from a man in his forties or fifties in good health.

CDR3 amino acids: CASSVAADEKLFF. The CDR3 coding sequence is TGTGCCAGCAGCGTAGCGGCGGATGAAAAACTGTTTTTT. This chain connects TRBV7-6 to TRBJ1-4; no clear D. Germline V gives CDR1 SGHVS, CDR2 FNYEAQ. This CDR3 region has 13 residues.